This note documents a single TCR beta chain sequence. Patients with Susac syndrome met the recently defined diagnostic criteria for definite or probable disease. Isolation of CD8+ and CD4+ T cells was performed negatively, whereas enrichment of TEMRA cells was done by FACS. This sample is part of a study of CD8 T cells in Susac syndrome. Background on the study: Fewer than ten of the sequenced Susac syndrome patients were in remission, and about six had active disease.

cDNA came from 0.5 to 1 ug RNA primed by random hexamers. Amplification of TCR beta CDR3 spanned 54 Vbeta and 13 Jbeta via immunoSEQ multiplex PCR. TCRdb re-called the immunoSEQ multiplex PCR reads through MiXCR, storing one row per CDR3 protein. The sample holds 110,000 to 150,000 distinct CDR3 sequences; nearly 97% are singletons and the top ten take approximately 0.08%. Trimming removed 5 bases from V and 0 bases from J, with 14 bases in between. The CDR3 length is 15 residues. Germline loops: CDR1 SQVTM, CDR2 ANQGSEA. The gene calls are TRBV29-1 and TRBJ2-4; possible D gene TRBD2, 6 bases. This receptor was obtained from a human donor with Susac syndrome. The sequencing input was CD4+ T cells from PBMCs. The CDR3 loop reads CSVSGLPIAKNIQYF. The CDR3, as DNA: TGCAGCGTTTCGGGACTCCCTATAGCCAAAAACATTCAGTACTTC.